One and the same sample provided the 24 T cell receptor beta chains below, sequenced in a study of shared clonotypes between healthy human individuals. Clones were read by immunoSEQ multiplex PCR, and TCRdb kept only the in-frame ones, dropping some. The sample has fewer than 850,000 clones, around 91% seen once. Sequencing used memory CD8+ T cells from PBMCs. Indicated subset: CD45RO+ cells pooled with CCR7-negative TemRA cells. These receptors all come from a man between 18 and 35 years old in good health. Some clones in this sample may be carry-over from other donors' samples.

This chain uses TRBV7-9 with TRBJ2-2; no clear D gene. Deletions cut 1 base from V and 2 bases from J, with 8 bases between. CDR3 size: 15 residues. CDR1 is SEHNR and CDR2 is FQNEAQ in the germline V gene (reference sequence). The CDR3 region has the DNA TGTGCCAGCAGCTTAGGCCCGGTAAACACCGGGGAGCTGTTTTTT. It is translated as CASSLGPVNTGELFF.

The CDR3 DNA is TGTGCCAGCAGTTACCGGGAACCTGGCGATTCACCCCTCCACTTT. Residues: CASSYREPGDSPLHF. V is TRBV6-5 and J is TRBJ1-6; D is uncertain. V was clipped by 2 bases and J by 8 bases, with 13 bases between them. CDR3 length: 15 residues. CDR1 MNHEY and CDR2 SVGAGI come from the germline V gene.

This clone was detected once. The V and J genes are TRBV18 and TRBJ2-2; D may be TRBD2 (6 bases). The CDR3 loop spans 14 amino acids. Trimming stripped 3 bases from V and 4 bases from J, with 9 bases between. Germline CDR1 is KGHSH and CDR2 is LQKENI. The CDR3 sequence is CASSPGLFTGELFF. In nucleotides, the CDR3 is TGTGCCAGCTCACCGGGACTCTTCACCGGGGAGCTGTTTTTT.

This chain links TRBV7-2 with TRBJ2-7; no clear D. The V gene lost 1 base and the J gene lost 0 bases, with 10 bases spanning the gap. The germline V gene has CDR1 SGHTA and CDR2 FQGNSA. This CDR3 is built from 15 residues. CDR3 sequence (DNA): TGTGCCAGCAGCTTAGGATACGGTAGCTCCTACGAGCAGTACTTC. Amino acid sequence: CASSLGYGSSYEQYF.

The CDR3: CASSPGRYGQPQHF. CDR3 bases: TGTGCCAGCAGTCCGGGACGGTATGGACAGCCCCAGCATTTT. The V gene is TRBV27, the J gene TRBJ1-5, with D maybe TRBD1 (5 bases). CDR3 length equals 14 residues. The germline V and J ends were trimmed by 5 bases and 7 bases, with 15 bases remaining between them. Looked up from germline, CDR1 is MNHEY and CDR2 is SMNVEV (reference sequence).

The V and J genes are TRBV11-2 and TRBJ2-5, with D hard to call. This CDR3 region has 16 residues. CDR1 is SGHAT, CDR2 FQNNGV, per germline. Trimming took 6 bases from V and 7 from J, leaving 24 bases between them. The CDR3 loop is CASSFIMDAALATQYF. The CDR3 region has the DNA TGTGCCAGCAGTTTTATTATGGACGCAGCCTTGGCGACCCAGTACTTC.

The rearrangement links TRBV5-1 to TRBJ2-2; D gene unclear. This CDR3 has 11 residues. Germline-derived CDR1 and CDR2 are SGHRS and YFSETQ. With 2 bases removed from V and 5 bases from J, the gap between germline ends came to 1 base. CDR3 region: CASSFTGELFF. CDR3 DNA: TGCGCCAGCAGCTTTACCGGGGAGCTGTTTTTT.

This rearrangement joins TRBV29-1 to TRBJ1-2; D perhaps matches TRBD1 (6 bases). Germline CDR1 SQVTM, CDR2 ANQGSEA. This CDR3 contains 15 residues. Trimming stripped 6 bases from V and 2 bases from J, with 19 bases between. The CDR3 region is CSVEPATGLNYGYTF. CDR3 DNA sequence: TGCAGCGTAGAGCCCGCAACAGGGTTAAACTATGGCTACACCTTC.

The CDR3 here is CASSLRPDREQFF. The CDR3 region has the DNA TGTGCCAGCAGCTTAAGGCCTGACAGGGAGCAGTTCTTC. The chain uses TRBV7-9 and TRBJ2-1; possible D gene TRBD1, 6 bases. The ends were cut back, 2 bases at V and 10 bases at J, with 12 bases in the middle. The germline V gene encodes CDR1 SEHNR and CDR2 FQNEAQ (reference sequence). The CDR3 has 13 residues. The whole variable domain, remainder taken from reference TRBV7-9 and TRBJ2-1, is DTGVSQNPRHKITKRGQNVTFRCDPISEHNRLYWYRQTLGQGPEFLTYFQNEAQLEKSRLLSDRFSAERPKGSFSTLEIQRTEQGDSAMYLCASSLRPDREQFFGPGTRLTVL.

The chain couples TRBV27 to TRBJ2-7, with a weak D call TRBD2 (6 bases). CDR3 length equals 15 residues. Germline-derived CDR1 and CDR2 are MNHEY and SMNVEV (reference sequence). V was clipped by 2 bases and J by 7 bases, with 18 bases between them. CDR3 region: CASSLTGSPAVEQYF. The DNA for the CDR3 is TGTGCCAGCAGTTTAACCGGGAGCCCTGCGGTGGAGCAGTACTTC.

In DNA, the CDR3 is TGTGCCAGCAGCTCCCGACTAGCTCCCTACAATGAGCAGTTCTTC. This codes for CASSSRLAPYNEQFF. The chain has TRBV7-3 and TRBJ2-1; TRBD2 agrees at 7 bases. V shed 4 bases, J shed 2 bases, and the junction held 5 bases outside the gene matches. Germline V CDR1 and CDR2: SGHTA, FQGTGA. CDR3 size: 15 residues.

The chain has TRBV29-1 and TRBJ1-3; D might be TRBD1 (5 bases). Germline V gene data show CDR1 as SQVTM and CDR2 as ANQGSEA. The CDR3 has 14 residues. Between the trimmed V and J ends, which lost 6 bases and 0 bases, there was a span of 12 bases. This CDR3 reads CSVQRQNSGNTIYF. The CDR3 nucleotides are TGCAGCGTGCAAAGACAGAACTCTGGAAACACCATATATTTT.

The chain recombines TRBV28 with TRBJ2-6; perhaps TRBD1 as D (5 bases). Per germline, CDR1 MDHEN and CDR2 SYDVKM. CDR3 length: 17 residues. Trimming stripped 4 bases from V and 0 bases from J, with 13 bases between. The chain's CDR3 is CASSWTYPLSGANVLTF. The CDR3 DNA follows: TGTGCCAGCAGTTGGACATACCCTCTCTCTGGGGCCAACGTCCTGACTTTC.

This sequence joins TRBV5-6 and TRBJ2-3, with D possibly being TRBD2 (6 bases). Germline V gives CDR1 SGHDT, CDR2 YYEEEE. This CDR3 has 18 amino acids. With 0 bases removed from V and 6 bases from J, the gap between germline ends came to 23 bases. CDR3 nucleotide sequence: TGTGCCAGCAGCTTGGATGGGCCTAGCGACATCGAAGCGGATACGCAGTATTTT. This translates into CASSLDGPSDIEADTQYF. Full variable domain (remainder filled in from reference TRBV5-6 and TRBJ2-3): DAGVTQSPTHLIKTRGQQVTLRCSPKSGHDTVSWYQQALGQGPQFIFQYYEEEERQRGNFPDRFSGHQFPNYSSELNVNALLLGDSALYLCASSLDGPSDIEADTQYFGPGTRLTVL.

The V call is TRBV2, the J call TRBJ2-7; TRBD1 is a possible D gene (5 bases). The germline V gene encodes CDR1 SNHLY and CDR2 FYNNEI. CDR3 length: 14 amino acids. Trimming left V 2 bases short and J 1 base short, with 9 bases between. CDR3 sequence (DNA): TGTGCCAGCAGTGAACGGGCAGGGTCCTACGAGCAGTACTTC. Protein product: CASSERAGSYEQYF.

The chain links TRBV1 to TRBJ2-3; the table's D call, TRBD2, has no DNA check behind it. TRBV1 has pseudogene status. The CDR3 has 18 residues. The CDR3 region has the DNA TGCACCAGCAGCCAGGGTCGGCTAGCGGGTATCAGCACAGATACGCAGTATTTT. This codes for CTSSQGRLAGISTDTQYF.

This chain links TRBV7-2 with TRBJ2-1; D may be TRBD1 or TRBD2 (5 bases each). The CDR3 extends over 16 amino acids. Germline V gives CDR1 SGHTA, CDR2 FQGNSA. V was cut by 7 bases and J by 1 base, with 17 bases left in between. CDR3 residues: CASTGAGSPSYNEQFF. In DNA form, the CDR3 reads TGTGCCAGCACCGGGGCGGGTTCCCCTTCCTACAATGAGCAGTTCTTC.

This clone has only a few counts. The V and J genes are TRBV6-1 and TRBJ1-2; D is perhaps TRBD1 (5 bases). The CDR3 has 15 amino acids. CDR1 is MNHNS, CDR2 SASEGT, per germline. Trimming cost V 2 bases and J 4 bases, with 14 bases left between them. CDR3 bases: TGTGCCAGCAGTGAATCGGTTAGGGGAGCCTATGGCTACACCTTC. Its translation: CASSESVRGAYGYTF.

The chain couples TRBV10-3 to TRBJ1-2; the match to TRBD1 covers 9 bases. Per germline, CDR1 ENHRY and CDR2 SYGVKD. V shed 4 bases, J shed 1 base, and the junction held 4 bases outside the gene matches. The length of the CDR3 is 15 residues. CDR3 loop: CAISVTGGGNYGYTF. The CDR3 DNA reads as TGTGCCATCAGTGTGACAGGGGGGGGTAACTATGGCTACACCTTC.

The chain has TRBV27 and TRBJ2-3; D might be TRBD1 or TRBD2, each matching 5 bases. This CDR3 is 13 amino acids long. Trimming left V 4 bases short and J 1 base short, with 6 bases between. Per germline, CDR1 MNHEY and CDR2 SMNVEV (reference sequence). CDR3: CASSWDRTDTQYF. DNA for the CDR3: TGTGCCAGCAGTTGGGACCGCACAGATACGCAGTATTTT.

In the case of this clone: This same CDR3 is encoded by further DNA sequences in the sample. The chain couples TRBV27 to TRBJ1-2, with a tentative D call TRBD1 (5 bases). Germline-derived CDR1 and CDR2 are MNHEY and SMNVEV (reference sequence). This CDR3 has 13 amino acids. Trimming took 3 bases from V and 4 from J, leaving 9 bases between them. Written as DNA, the CDR3 is TGTGCCAGCAGTTTTGGGACGACCTATGGCTACACCTTC. Translated, it gives CASSFGTTYGYTF.

The V call is TRBV10-3, the J call TRBJ2-7, with 12 bases matching TRBD2. The germline V gene encodes CDR1 ENHRY and CDR2 SYGVKD. The trim removed 0 bases at V and 3 bases at J, leaving 12 bases unmatched. The CDR3 covers 19 residues. The CDR3 spells CAISESKLAGGMLNYEQYF. Written as DNA, the CDR3 is TGTGCCATCAGTGAGTCGAAACTAGCGGGAGGAATGCTGAACTACGAGCAGTACTTC.

The rearrangement uses TRBV7-3 and TRBJ1-1; D gene unclear. The germline V gene has CDR1 SGHTA and CDR2 FQGTGA. CDR3 size: 12 residues. Trimming stripped 1 base from V and 8 bases from J, with 8 bases between. CDR3 in DNA: TGTGCCAGCAGCTTAAAGGGAGGCGAAGCTTTCTTT. The encoded protein is CASSLKGGEAFF.

About this clone itself: Other DNA sequences from this sample encode an identical CDR3 as well. V is TRBV4-1 and J is TRBJ2-7; TRBD1 aligns across 8 bases. V lost 1 base and J lost 0; bases outside the gene matches: 2. CDR3 size: 15 residues. Germline-derived CDR1 and CDR2 are MGHRA and YSYEKL. The CDR3 DNA reads as TGCGCCAGCAGCCAAGGGACAGGGAACTCCTACGAGCAGTACTTC. Translated, it gives CASSQGTGNSYEQYF.